This T cell receptor beta chain is drawn from a study of T cells in Graves' hyperthyroidism and ophthalmopathy. A lack of ophthalmopathy progression within 18 months defined stable Graves' hyperthyroidism. Exclusion followed for patients with uncontrolled infection, other autoimmune disease, pregnancy or lactation. V was trimmed by 0 bases and J by 4 bases, leaving 12 bases between them. CDR1 and CDR2 (germline): KGHSH, LQKENI. This CDR3 contains 15 residues. There were TCR beta CDR3 regions amplified from RNA transcripts. The TCR CDR3 was amplified in a first-round RT-PCR using the HTBI primer set. MiXCR, run by TCRdb on the multiplex PCR reads, gives a single entry per CDR3 protein. The table lists some 690,000 distinct CDR3 sequences, roughly a sixth of them singletons, with about 16% in the top ten.

Source material: blood. The TCR sequence derives from a man aged 50 to 59 with Graves' hyperthyroidism. This chain connects TRBV18 to TRBJ1-1; the D gene is possibly TRBD1 (5 bases). CDR3 sequence reads: CASSPPNPGGTEAFF. The CDR3 region has the DNA TGTGCCAGCTCACCACCGAATCCCGGGGGCACTGAAGCTTTCTTT.